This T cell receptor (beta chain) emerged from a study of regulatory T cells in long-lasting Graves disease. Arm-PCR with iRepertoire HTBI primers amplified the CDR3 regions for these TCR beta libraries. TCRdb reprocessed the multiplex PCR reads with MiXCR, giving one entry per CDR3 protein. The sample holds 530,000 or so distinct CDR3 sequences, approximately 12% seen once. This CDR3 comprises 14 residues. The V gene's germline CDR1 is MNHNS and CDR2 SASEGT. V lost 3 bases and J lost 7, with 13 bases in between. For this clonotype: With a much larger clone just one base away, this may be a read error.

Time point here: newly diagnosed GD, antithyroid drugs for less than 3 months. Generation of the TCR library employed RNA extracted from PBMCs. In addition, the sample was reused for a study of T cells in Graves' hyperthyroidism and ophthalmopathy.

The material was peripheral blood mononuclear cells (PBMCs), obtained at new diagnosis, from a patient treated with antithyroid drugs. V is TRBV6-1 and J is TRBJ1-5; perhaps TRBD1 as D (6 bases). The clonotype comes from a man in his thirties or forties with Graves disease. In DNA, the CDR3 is TGTGCCAGCAGTGAGGTGGGGGCGCGGCAGCCCCAGCATTTT. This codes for CASSEVGARQPQHF.